Below are 24 T cell receptor beta chains sequenced from a single sample in a study of shared clonotypes between healthy human individuals. Libraries were prepared by immunoSEQ multiplex PCR; TCRdb keeps only in-frame clonotypes and omits some of them. The sample consists of 1,500,000 or so clones, roughly 95% of them appearing once. The source material was naive CD4+ T cells sorted from blood. As to subset: CD45RA+ positively selected. The receptor source for this set is a man in his thirties or forties in good health.

V usage is TRBV25-1 and J usage is TRBJ2-1, with 12 bases identical to TRBD2. Trimming at V came to 5 bases and at J to 9 bases, leaving 11 bases not matched to a gene. This CDR3 has 16 residues. CDR1 MGHDK and CDR2 SYGVNS come from the germline V gene. The CDR3 spells CASSPPLAGGLSEQFF. The DNA of the CDR3 is TGTGCCAGCAGTCCCCCCCTAGCGGGAGGGCTGAGTGAGCAGTTCTTC.

With respect to this clone: The same CDR3 is also encoded by other DNA sequences in this sample. The chain combines TRBV6-5 with TRBJ2-7, with 8 nucleotides matching TRBD1. The V and J ends lost 5 bases and 5 bases, in that order; junction bases with no gene match: 8. Germline assignment: CDR1 MNHEY and CDR2 SVGAGI. The CDR3 is 14 residues long. The CDR3, as DNA: TGTGCCAGCAGTAACCGGGCAGGGGGCGACGAGCAGTACTTC. Translating gives CASSNRAGGDEQYF.

The rearrangement uses TRBV9 and TRBJ2-7; 10 nucleotides align to TRBD1. The CDR3 length is 14 residues. Trimming removed 4 bases from V and 3 bases from J; junction bases left unmatched: 4. Germline loops: CDR1 SGDLS, CDR2 YYNGEE. This CDR3 reads CASSPRTGGYEQYF. The CDR3 nucleotides read TGTGCCAGCAGCCCCCGGACAGGGGGCTACGAGCAGTACTTC.

V usage is TRBV29-1 and J usage is TRBJ2-7; tentatively, D is TRBD1 (5 bases). CDR3 size: 14 residues. V lost 4 bases, J lost 0 bases, and 13 bases lay in between. Germline V lookup: CDR1 SQVTM, CDR2 ANQGSEA. CDR3 sequence reads: CSVVVTGSSYEQYF. CDR3 DNA: TGCAGCGTTGTGGTAACAGGTAGCTCCTACGAGCAGTACTTC.

CDR3 sequence: CASSEQGKVNTEAFF. CDR3 nucleotides: TGTGCCAGCAGCGAACAGGGGAAGGTGAACACTGAAGCTTTCTTT. J is TRBJ1-1 and V is TRBV9, with 7 bases fitting TRBD1. V lost 3 bases, J lost 0 bases, and 5 bases stayed unmatched. The germline gives CDR1 SGDLS, CDR2 YYNGEE. The CDR3 contains 15 residues.

This chain uses TRBV27 with TRBJ2-1; the D gene could be TRBD1 or TRBD2 (6 bases each). Germline CDR1 reads MNHEY; CDR2 reads SMNVEV (reference sequence). The length of the CDR3 is 14 residues. Trimming left V 8 bases short and J 6 bases short, with 17 bases between. Written as DNA, the CDR3 is TGTGCCAGCCGGGGGTTCGGGGGCGGCAATGAGCAGTTCTTC. Translating gives CASRGFGGGNEQFF.

The rearrangement joins TRBV6-1 to TRBJ2-3; D gene ambiguous. Trimming stripped 3 bases from V and 5 bases from J, with 12 bases between. CDR3 length: 14 amino acids. From germline, CDR1 is MNHNS and CDR2 SASEGT. As DNA, the CDR3 is TGTGCCAGCAGTGATCCCCCCCGTATAGATACGCAGTATTTT. It codes for CASSDPPRIDTQYF.

The chain has TRBV6-5 and TRBJ1-5, with D possibly TRBD1 on 5 matching bases. Germline CDR1 reads MNHEY; CDR2 reads SVGAGI. The CDR3 length is 15 residues. Trimming left V 5 bases short and J 9 bases short, with 20 bases between. CDR3 sequence: CASSGTASSDRPQHF. The CDR3 DNA reads TGTGCCAGCAGTGGGACGGCGTCTTCGGATCGGCCCCAGCATTTT.

This chain links TRBV2 with TRBJ2-1; D is undetermined. Trimming took off 0 bases at V and 8 bases at J, with 8 bases between the two ends. The CDR3 loop spans 13 amino acids. From germline, CDR1 is SNHLY and CDR2 FYNNEI. For the CDR3, the DNA is TGTGCCAGCAGTGAAGCGCTAGGACATGAGCAGTTCTTC. Encoded protein: CASSEALGHEQFF.

The chain employs TRBV9 and TRBJ2-3; 7 bases fit TRBD2. Germline assignment: CDR1 SGDLS and CDR2 YYNGEE. Losses at the gene ends were 0 bases for V and 2 bases for J; bases not matched to a gene: 3. This CDR3 region has 15 residues. CDR3 sequence reads: CASSVASGDTDTQYF. The CDR3 DNA is TGTGCCAGCAGCGTAGCTAGCGGAGACACAGATACGCAGTATTTT. Drawing the rest from reference TRBV9 and TRBJ2-3, the complete variable domain is DSGVTQTPKHLITATGQRVTLRCSPRSGDLSVYWYQQSLDQGLQFLIQYYNGEERAKGNILERFSAQQFPDLHSELNLSSLELGDSALYFCASSVASGDTDTQYFGPGTRLTVL.

The table lists this clone with a count of one. This chain links TRBV5-1 with TRBJ1-4, with 8 positions matching TRBD1. Germline V CDR1 and CDR2: SGHRS, YFSETQ. The CDR3 spans 15 residues. With V trimmed by 2 bases and J by 4 bases, 4 bases remained unmatched. CDR3 amino acids: CASSLTGQVNEKLFF. CDR3 nucleotide sequence: TGCGCCAGCAGCTTAACGGGACAGGTTAATGAAAAACTGTTTTTT.

Here the CDR3 DNA reads TGTGCCAGCAGCCACCCACCGTCCTACAATGAGCAGTTCTTC. Translation: CASSHPPSYNEQFF. This chain uses TRBV7-2 with TRBJ2-1, with D hard to call. The CDR3 is made up of 14 amino acids. The V end was cut by 5 bases, the J end by 1 base, with 9 bases between. Germline values: CDR1 SGHTA, CDR2 FQGNSA. Complete variable domain (other parts from reference TRBV7-2 and TRBJ2-1): GAGVSQSPSNKVTEKGKDVELRCDPISGHTALYWYRQSLGQGLEFLIYFQGNSAPDKSGLPSDRFSAERTGGSVSTLTIQRTQQEDSAVYLCASSHPPSYNEQFFGPGTRLTVL.

The V call is TRBV18, the J call TRBJ2-7; the match to TRBD2 covers 9 bases. V dropped 6 bases and J dropped 12; count of bases not matched to a gene: 12. Looked up from germline, CDR1 is KGHSH and CDR2 is LQKENI. This CDR3 is 13 amino acids long. For the CDR3, the DNA is TGTGCCAGCTCGACTAGCGGAGTACAGGGCGCGTACTTC. Translated, it gives CASSTSGVQGAYF.

The genes are TRBV30 and TRBJ1-5; 10 nucleotides match TRBD1. The V gene end was trimmed by 0 bases and the J gene end by 8 bases; junction bases not matched to a gene: 7. From germline, CDR1 is GTSNPN and CDR2 SVGIG (reference sequence). The CDR3 runs to 15 residues. CDR3 loop: CAWSVPTGGLEPQHF. The CDR3 nucleotides are TGTGCCTGGAGTGTACCGACAGGGGGCTTAGAGCCCCAGCATTTT. The whole variable domain, filled in from reference TRBV30 and TRBJ1-5, reads SQTIHQWPATLVQPVGSPLSLECTVEGTSNPNLYWYRQAAGRGLQLLFYSVGIGQISSEVPQNLSASRPQDRQFILSSKKLLLSDSGFYLCAWSVPTGGLEPQHFGDGTRLSIL.

The chain links TRBV5-1 to TRBJ2-1, with 8 nucleotides matching TRBD2. The CDR3 is 20 amino acids. With V trimmed by 0 bases and J by 4 bases, 18 bases remained unmatched. Germline lookup yields CDR1 SGHRS and CDR2 YFSETQ. CDR3 coding DNA: TGCGCCAGCAGCTTGGAGTGGAGGGCTAGCGGGTGGGAGGCGTACAATGAGCAGTTCTTC. Amino acids: CASSLEWRASGWEAYNEQFF.

The V call is TRBV4-3, the J call TRBJ2-7; 9 bases match TRBD2. CDR1 and CDR2 from the germline V gene are LGHNA and YSLEER. Germline trimming cut 5 bases from V and 2 bases from J; bases unmatched to any gene: 4. This CDR3 is 14 amino acids long. The CDR3 protein is CASSNSGRAYEQYF. DNA of the CDR3: TGCGCCAGCAGCAATAGCGGGAGAGCCTACGAGCAGTACTTC.

The rearrangement joins TRBV4-3 to TRBJ2-2, with D perhaps matching TRBD1 or TRBD2 (5 bases each). The V and J ends lost 4 bases and 3 bases respectively, with 18 bases between them. CDR3 length: 17 residues. CDR1 LGHNA and CDR2 YSLEER come from the germline V gene. The CDR3 is CASSLSPGTSDTGELFF. CDR3 DNA sequence: TGCGCCAGCAGCCTATCACCCGGGACCTCTGACACCGGGGAGCTGTTTTTT.

To note about this clone: The same CDR3 also results from other DNA sequences found in this sample. The V and J genes are TRBV5-4 and TRBJ2-7; 12 positions match TRBD2. This CDR3 has 13 residues. Trimming removed 4 bases from V and 5 bases from J; junction bases left unmatched: 1. Germline CDR1 is SGHNT and CDR2 is YYREEE (reference sequence). The CDR3: CASSLAGGNEQYF. The CDR3 nucleotides read TGTGCCAGCAGCCTAGCGGGAGGGAACGAGCAGTACTTC.

The gene calls are TRBV6-6 and TRBJ2-7; 8 bases line up with TRBD2. CDR1 and CDR2 (germline): MNHNY, SVGAGI (reference sequence). With 8 bases clipped from V and 3 bases from J, the junction kept 6 bases outside the gene matches. The CDR3 has 13 residues. CDR3 sequence (DNA): TGTGCCAGCGCTGGACTAGCATTCTACGAGCAGTACTTC. It translates to CASAGLAFYEQYF.

The chain carries TRBV9 and TRBJ1-3; no clear D gene. Germline CDR1 and CDR2: SGDLS and YYNGEE. Deletions cut 4 bases from V and 0 bases from J, with 14 bases between. This CDR3 is built from 16 residues. CDR3 in DNA: TGTGCCAGCAGCCCCGCCGCGGACTACTCTGGAAACACCATATATTTT. It encodes CASSPAADYSGNTIYF.

The chain links TRBV10-3 to TRBJ2-3; 11 positions agree with TRBD2. Trimming removed 5 bases from V and 3 bases from J; junction bases left unmatched: 4. The CDR3 consists of 15 residues. From germline, CDR1 is ENHRY and CDR2 SYGVKD. The CDR3 region is CAISSGTSGTDTQYF. The CDR3 DNA follows: TGTGCCATCAGTTCCGGGACTAGCGGAACAGATACGCAGTATTTT.

This clone was observed once. V gene TRBV7-9 combines with J gene TRBJ2-3; the match to TRBD2 covers 7 bases. Germline V lookup: CDR1 SEHNR, CDR2 FQNEAQ (reference sequence). CDR3 length equals 11 residues. V trimming: 6 bases; J trimming: 6 bases; junction bases outside the gene matches: 0. The DNA for the CDR3 is TGTGCCAGCAGACTAGCGGATACGCAGTATTTT. Amino acid sequence: CASRLADTQYF.

The V call is TRBV6-5, the J call TRBJ2-7, with 7 bases fitting TRBD1. CDR3 length equals 15 residues. The V and J ends lost 2 bases and 3 bases, in that order; junction bases with no gene match: 7. Germline CDR1 is MNHEY and CDR2 is SVGAGI. The DNA for the CDR3 is TGTGCCAGCAGTTACATTGGACAGGACCGCTACGAGCAGTACTTC. Translation: CASSYIGQDRYEQYF.

The genes are TRBV5-4 and TRBJ2-7; D not resolved. V dropped 1 base and J dropped 3 bases, with 5 bases sitting between them. The CDR3 spans 12 residues. Per germline, CDR1 SGHNT and CDR2 YYREEE (reference sequence). CDR3 DNA: TGTGCCAGCAGCTTGATTAACTACGAGCAGTACTTC. Translated, it gives CASSLINYEQYF.